This T cell receptor (beta chain) was obtained from a study of tumor-infiltrating lymphocytes in oesophageal squamous cell carcinoma. Only one count was recorded for this clonotype. Each CDR3 protein gets one entry after TCRdb re-called the PCR reads with MiXCR. The sample lists 9,500 to 15,000 distinct CDR3 sequences; approximately 50% were seen once. Sequenced sample: esophageal tumor tissue. The clonotype comes from a female donor with esophageal squamous cell carcinoma.

CDR3 sequence: CASILTRSDNEAFF. The CDR3 region has the DNA TGTGCCAGCATCCTCACCCGGTCGGATAACGAAGCTTTCTTT. The V call is TRBV6-1, the J call TRBJ1-1; no firm D call. There are 14 residues in the CDR3. V was trimmed by 7 bases and J by 8 bases, leaving 20 bases between them. Germline loops: CDR1 MNHNS, CDR2 SASEGT.